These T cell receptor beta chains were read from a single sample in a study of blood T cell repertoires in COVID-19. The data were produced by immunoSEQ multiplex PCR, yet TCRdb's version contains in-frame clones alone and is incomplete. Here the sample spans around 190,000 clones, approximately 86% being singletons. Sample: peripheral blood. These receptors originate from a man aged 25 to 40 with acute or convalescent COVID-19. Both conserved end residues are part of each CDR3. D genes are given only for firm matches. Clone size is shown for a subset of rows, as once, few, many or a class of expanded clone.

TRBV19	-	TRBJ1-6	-	TGTGCCAGTACTTTTAGCTCCTATAATTCACCCCTCCACTTT	CASTFSSYNSPLHF
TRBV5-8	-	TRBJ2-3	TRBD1	TGTGCCAGCAGCCTGGACAGGGTTTGGGATACGCAGTATTTT	CASSLDRVWDTQYF
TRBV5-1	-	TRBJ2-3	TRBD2	TGCGCCAGCAGTCCTACTAGCGGGGGTCCCCGGGGTACGCAGTATTTT	CASSPTSGGPRGTQYF
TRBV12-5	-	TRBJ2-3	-	TGTGCTAGTGTCCTACATGGGCAGGGGCAAGATACGCAGTATTTT	CASVLHGQGQDTQYF
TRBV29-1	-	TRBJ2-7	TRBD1	TGCAGCGTAAGAGACAGGGTGGGCTACGAGCAGTACTTC	CSVRDRVGYEQYF
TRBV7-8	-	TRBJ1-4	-	TGTGCCAGCAGTCGACCCAGGGTACCAACTAATGAAAAACTGTTTTTT	CASSRPRVPTNEKLFF
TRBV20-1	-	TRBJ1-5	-	TGCAGTGCTAGTAAGGAGAATCAGCCCCAGCATTTT	CSASKENQPQHF
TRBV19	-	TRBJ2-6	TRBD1	TGTGCCAGTATCATGGACAGGGGGCATACTGGGGCCAACGTCCTGACTTTC	CASIMDRGHTGANVLTF
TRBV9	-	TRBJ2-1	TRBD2	TGTGCCAGCAGCCTCAGCGGGGGGGTAGCCTACAATGAGCAGTTCTTC	CASSLSGGVAYNEQFF
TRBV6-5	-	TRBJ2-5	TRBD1	TGTGCCAGTAAGGACAGGGGGGAGGGGCAAGAGACCCAGTACTTC	CASKDRGEGQETQYF
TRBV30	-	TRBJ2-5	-	TGTGCCTGGAGTGGGGCAGGGCGCCAAGAGACCCAGTACTTC	CAWSGAGRQETQYF
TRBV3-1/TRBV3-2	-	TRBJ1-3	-	TGTGCCAGCAGCCAAGATTATAGGCGGCCGTCTGGAAACACCATATATTTT	CASSQDYRRPSGNTIYF
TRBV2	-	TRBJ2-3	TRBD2	TGTGCCAGCATACCACTAGCGGGGGGCACAGATACGCAGTATTTT	CASIPLAGGTDTQYF
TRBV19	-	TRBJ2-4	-	TGTGCCAGTAGTTCCGGGACACCCTTAGCCAAAAACATTCAGTACTTC	CASSSGTPLAKNIQYF
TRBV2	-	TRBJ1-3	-	TGTGCCAGCAAGGTCGACTCCTCTGGAAACACCATATATTTT	CASKVDSSGNTIYF
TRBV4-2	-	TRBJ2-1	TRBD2	TGTGCCAGCAGCCAAGCAACTAGCGGGAGGGCCATCGACAATGAGCAGTTCTTC	CASSQATSGRAIDNEQFF
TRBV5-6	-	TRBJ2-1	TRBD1	TGTGCCAGCAGCTTTCCGGGACAGGGTTTGTATGAGCAGTTCTTC	CASSFPGQGLYEQFF
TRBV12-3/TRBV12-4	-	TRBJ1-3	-	TGTGCCAGCAGTTCTAGGAACACCATATATTTT	CASSSRNTIYF
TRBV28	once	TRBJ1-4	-	TGTGCCAGTTCCCGGGGGGGTGAAAAACTGTTTTTT	CASSRGGEKLFF
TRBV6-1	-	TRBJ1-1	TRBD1	TGTGCCAGCAGTGACCGGGACAGGGGGGTAGGGACTGAAGCTTTCTTT	CASSDRDRGVGTEAFF
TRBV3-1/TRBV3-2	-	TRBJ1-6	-	TGTGCCAGCAGCCAAGTGACTGGGAGCCTCCACTTT	CASSQVTGSLHF
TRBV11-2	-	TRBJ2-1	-	TGTGCCAGCAGCCCCGGGACAATTAGGAATGAGCAGTTCTTC	CASSPGTIRNEQFF
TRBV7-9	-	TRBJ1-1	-	TGTGCCAGCAGCTTACCAAGGGGGAACACTGAAGCTTTCTTT	CASSLPRGNTEAFF
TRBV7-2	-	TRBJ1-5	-	TGTGCCAGCAGAGCGACAGCTAGCAATCAGCCCCAGCATTTT	CASRATASNQPQHF
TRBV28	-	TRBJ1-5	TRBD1	TGTGCCAGCAGGCGACAGGGTGGAAGCAATCAGCCCCAGCATTTT	CASRRQGGSNQPQHF
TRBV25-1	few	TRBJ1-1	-	TGTGCCAGCAAAGGACTGGGCTTCGATGAAGCTTTCTTT	CASKGLGFDEAFF
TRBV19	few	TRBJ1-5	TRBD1	TGTGCCAGCCGGGACAGGTATAGCAATCAGCCCCAGCATTTT	CASRDRYSNQPQHF
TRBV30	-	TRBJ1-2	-	TGTGCCTGGAGCATAGAGAGAGGGCGGGAAGGCTACACCTTC	CAWSIERGREGYTF
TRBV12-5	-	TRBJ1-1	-	TGTGCTAGTGGTTTGGGTATGAACACTGAAGCTTTCTTT	CASGLGMNTEAFF
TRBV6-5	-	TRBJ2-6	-	TGTGCCACCCTCCTGAGGGGGATCGGAGCCAACGTCCTGACTTTC	CATLLRGIGANVLTF
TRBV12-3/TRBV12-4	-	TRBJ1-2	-	TGTGCCAGCAGTTTACAGGGGAGCTATGGCTACACCTTC	CASSLQGSYGYTF
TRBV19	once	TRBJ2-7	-	TGTGCCAGTAGTCGCTTGGGGAGTGGGTACGAGCAGTACTTC	CASSRLGSGYEQYF
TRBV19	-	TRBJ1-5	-	TGTGCCAGTAGTATAGTGGGGGAGGAACGGCCCCAGCATTTT	CASSIVGEERPQHF
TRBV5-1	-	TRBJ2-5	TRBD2	TGCGCCACCGTACCGGGGCTAGCGGCCCAAGAGACCCAGTACTTC	CATVPGLAAQETQYF
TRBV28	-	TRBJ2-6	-	TGTGCCAGCACATCTGGGGCCAACGTCCTGACTTTC	CASTSGANVLTF
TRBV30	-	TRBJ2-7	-	TGTGCCTGGAGTGTAGTCGGGGGAGAGCAGTACTTC	CAWSVVGGEQYF
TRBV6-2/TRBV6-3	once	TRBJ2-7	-	TGTGCCAGCAGTGACTGGGGCATGGGAAGCTCCTACGAGCAGTACTTC	CASSDWGMGSSYEQYF
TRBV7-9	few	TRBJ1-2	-	TGTGCCAGCAGCTTAGTGGGCTCTGATGGCTACACCTTC	CASSLVGSDGYTF
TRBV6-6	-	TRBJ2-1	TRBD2	TGTGCCAGCAGTTACGGGGGACTAGATAATGAGCAGTTCTTC	CASSYGGLDNEQFF
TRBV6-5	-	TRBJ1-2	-	TGTGCCAGCAGTATGGGGCGCCATACTTATGGCTACACCTTC	CASSMGRHTYGYTF
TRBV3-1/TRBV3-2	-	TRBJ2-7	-	TGTGCCAGCAGCCAAGGGTCATTAGGGGCCTACGAGCAGTACTTC	CASSQGSLGAYEQYF